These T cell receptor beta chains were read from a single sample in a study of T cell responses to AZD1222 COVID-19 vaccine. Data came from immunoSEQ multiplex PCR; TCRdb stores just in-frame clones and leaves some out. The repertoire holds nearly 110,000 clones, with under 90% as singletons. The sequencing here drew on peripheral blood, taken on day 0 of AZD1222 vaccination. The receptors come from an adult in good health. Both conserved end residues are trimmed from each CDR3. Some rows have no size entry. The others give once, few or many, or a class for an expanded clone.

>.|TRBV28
ASSWDLGGGQPQH
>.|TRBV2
ASRGTGGGSNQPQH
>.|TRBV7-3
ASSPTSSSGANVLT
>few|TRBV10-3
AIGGGTKNQPQH
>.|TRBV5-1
ASSSERAQDTQY
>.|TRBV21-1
ASIVAVTSYNEQF
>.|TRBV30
AWSDLDGNQPQH
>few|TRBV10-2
ASTRDRWEKLF
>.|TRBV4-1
ASSHPSGRGLDYGYT
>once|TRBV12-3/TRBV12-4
ASSLGGRGGYT
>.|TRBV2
ASSGPRTGAEAF
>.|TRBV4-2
ASSSRQGVDEQY
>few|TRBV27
ASSSLLQGKGREQY
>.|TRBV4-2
ASSQDPTGDQPQH
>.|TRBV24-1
ATSEPGQRGYEQF
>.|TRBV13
ASSLAAGSSYNEQF
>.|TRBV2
ASWGTAAYGYT
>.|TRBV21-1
ASRGTYFVYEQY
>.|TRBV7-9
ASSLVGSGPNEKLF
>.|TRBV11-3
ASSLDQTNNEQF
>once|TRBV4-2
ASSQAYEQY
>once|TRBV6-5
ASRLAENNEQF
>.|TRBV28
ASSPLGTTGETQY
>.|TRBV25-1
ASSLTGHGTEAF
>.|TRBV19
ASSKAGGGTGELF
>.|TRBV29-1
SALGLLSNTGELF
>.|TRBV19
ASSIPDRGREETQY
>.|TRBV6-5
ASKSQGALLGELF
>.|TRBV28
ASSPPRGSGNTIY
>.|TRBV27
ASSSPGQGPLYEQY
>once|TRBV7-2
ASSLLTRGTDTQY
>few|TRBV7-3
ASSLTSGYTEAF
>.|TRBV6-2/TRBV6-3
ASSYSVRRDGTYSGNEQF